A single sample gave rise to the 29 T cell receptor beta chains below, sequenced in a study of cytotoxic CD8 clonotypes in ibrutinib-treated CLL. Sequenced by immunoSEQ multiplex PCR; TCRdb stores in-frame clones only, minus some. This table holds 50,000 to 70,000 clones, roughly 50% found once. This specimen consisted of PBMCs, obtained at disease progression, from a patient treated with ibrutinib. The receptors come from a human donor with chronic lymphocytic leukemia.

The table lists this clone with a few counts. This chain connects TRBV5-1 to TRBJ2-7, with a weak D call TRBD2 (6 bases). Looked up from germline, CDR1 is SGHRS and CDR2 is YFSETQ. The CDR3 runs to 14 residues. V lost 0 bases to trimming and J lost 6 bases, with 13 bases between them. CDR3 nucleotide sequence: TGCGCCAGCAGCTTGGTGGAGGGTCGGATCGAGCAGTACTTC. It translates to CASSLVEGRIEQYF.

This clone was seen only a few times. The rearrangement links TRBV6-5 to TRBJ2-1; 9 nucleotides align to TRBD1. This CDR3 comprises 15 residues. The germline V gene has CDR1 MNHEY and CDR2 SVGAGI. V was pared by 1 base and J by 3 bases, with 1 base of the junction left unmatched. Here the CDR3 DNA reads TGTGCCAGCAGTTACTGGGGACAGGGCTACAATGAGCAGTTCTTC. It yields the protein CASSYWGQGYNEQFF.

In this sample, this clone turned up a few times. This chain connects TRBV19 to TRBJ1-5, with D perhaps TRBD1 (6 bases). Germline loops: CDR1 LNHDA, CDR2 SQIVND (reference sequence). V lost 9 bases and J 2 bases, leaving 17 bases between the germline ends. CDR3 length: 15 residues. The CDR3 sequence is CARRKLTGCNQPQHF. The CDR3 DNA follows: TGTGCCAGAAGAAAGCTGACAGGATGCAATCAGCCCCAGCATTTT.

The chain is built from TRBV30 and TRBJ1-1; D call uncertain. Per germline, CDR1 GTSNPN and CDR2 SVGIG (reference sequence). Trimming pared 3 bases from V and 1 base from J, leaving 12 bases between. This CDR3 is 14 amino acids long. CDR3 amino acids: CAWSSLTRNTEAFF. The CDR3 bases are TGTGCCTGGAGCTCCCTTACACGGAACACTGAAGCTTTCTTT.

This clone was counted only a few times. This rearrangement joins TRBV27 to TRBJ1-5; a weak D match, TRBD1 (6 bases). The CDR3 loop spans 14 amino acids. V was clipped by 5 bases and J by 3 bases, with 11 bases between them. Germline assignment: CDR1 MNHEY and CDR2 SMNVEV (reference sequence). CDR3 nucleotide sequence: TGTGCCAGCAGTCCTGACAGGAACAATCAGCCCCAGCATTTT. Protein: CASSPDRNNQPQHF.

CDR3 nucleotide sequence: TGTGCCAGCAGCTTGACGGAATTTTACTCCTACGAGCAGTACTTC. This translates into CASSLTEFYSYEQYF. The chain employs TRBV7-2 and TRBJ2-7; no firm D call. The V and J ends lost 3 bases and 0 bases respectively, with 12 bases between them. This CDR3 is 15 amino acids long. CDR1 SGHTA and CDR2 FQGNSA come from the germline V gene.

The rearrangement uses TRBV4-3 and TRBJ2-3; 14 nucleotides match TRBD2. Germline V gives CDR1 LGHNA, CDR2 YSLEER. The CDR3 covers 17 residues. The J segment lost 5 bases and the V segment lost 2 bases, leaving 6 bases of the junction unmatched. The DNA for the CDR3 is TGCGCCAGCAGCCAAACCGCCGGGACTAGCGGGGGAGATACGCAGTATTTT. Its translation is CASSQTAGTSGGDTQYF.

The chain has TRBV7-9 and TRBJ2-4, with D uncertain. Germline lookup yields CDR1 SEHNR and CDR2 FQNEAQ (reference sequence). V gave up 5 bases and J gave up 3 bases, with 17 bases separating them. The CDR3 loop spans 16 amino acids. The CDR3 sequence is CASSPRLQYNKNIQYF. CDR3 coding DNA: TGTGCCAGCAGCCCCCGCCTACAGTATAACAAAAACATTCAGTACTTC.

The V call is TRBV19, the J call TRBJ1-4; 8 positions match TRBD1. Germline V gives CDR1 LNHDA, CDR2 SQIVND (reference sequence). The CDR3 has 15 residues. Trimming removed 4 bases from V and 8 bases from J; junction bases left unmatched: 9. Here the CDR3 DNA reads TGTGCCAGTAGTACAGGGACAGGTATACGGGAAAAACTGTTTTTT. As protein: CASSTGTGIREKLFF. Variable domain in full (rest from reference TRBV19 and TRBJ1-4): DGGITQSPKYLFRKEGQNVTLSCEQNLNHDAMYWYRQDPGQGLRLIYYSQIVNDFQKGDIAEGYSVSREKKESFPLTVTSAQKNPTAFYLCASSTGTGIREKLFFGSGTQLSVL.

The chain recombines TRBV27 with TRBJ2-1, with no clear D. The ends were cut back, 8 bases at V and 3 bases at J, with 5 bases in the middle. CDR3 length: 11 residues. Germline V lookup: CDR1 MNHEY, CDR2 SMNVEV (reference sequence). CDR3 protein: CASLHYNEQFF. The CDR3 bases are TGTGCCAGCCTCCACTACAATGAGCAGTTCTTC.

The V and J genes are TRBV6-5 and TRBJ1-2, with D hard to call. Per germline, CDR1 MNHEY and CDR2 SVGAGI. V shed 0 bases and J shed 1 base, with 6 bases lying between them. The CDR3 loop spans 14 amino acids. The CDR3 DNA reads TGTGCCAGCAGTTACTCGTTGGTTAACTATGGCTACACCTTC. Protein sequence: CASSYSLVNYGYTF.

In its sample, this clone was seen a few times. The CDR3 loop reads CASSLAVGQGAARGYTF. The CDR3 region has the DNA TGCGCCAGCAGCTTGGCTGTGGGACAGGGGGCCGCTCGGGGCTACACCTTC. The gene calls are TRBV5-1 and TRBJ1-2, with 12 positions matching TRBD1. The CDR3 covers 17 residues. V trimming: 0 bases; J trimming: 8 bases; junction bases outside the gene matches: 11. Germline lookup yields CDR1 SGHRS and CDR2 YFSETQ.

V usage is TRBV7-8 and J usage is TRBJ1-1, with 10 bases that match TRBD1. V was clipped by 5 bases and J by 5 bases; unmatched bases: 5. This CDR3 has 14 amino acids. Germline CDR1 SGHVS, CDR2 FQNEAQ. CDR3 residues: CASSTDRGRTEAFF. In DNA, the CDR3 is TGTGCCAGCAGCACGGACAGGGGGAGAACTGAAGCTTTCTTT.

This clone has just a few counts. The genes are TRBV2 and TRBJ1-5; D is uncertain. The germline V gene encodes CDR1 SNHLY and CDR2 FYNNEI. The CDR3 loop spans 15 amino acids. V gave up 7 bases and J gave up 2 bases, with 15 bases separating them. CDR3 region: CASIVDSEGNQPQHF. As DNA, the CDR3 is TGTGCCAGCATCGTTGATTCGGAGGGCAATCAGCCCCAGCATTTT.

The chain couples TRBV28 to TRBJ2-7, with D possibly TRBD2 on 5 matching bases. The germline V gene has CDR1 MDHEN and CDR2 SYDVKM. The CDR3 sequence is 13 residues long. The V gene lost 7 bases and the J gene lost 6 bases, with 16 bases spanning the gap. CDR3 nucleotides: TGTGCCAGCACCCGGGGTGGGTTTGGCGAGCAGTACTTC. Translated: CASTRGGFGEQYF.

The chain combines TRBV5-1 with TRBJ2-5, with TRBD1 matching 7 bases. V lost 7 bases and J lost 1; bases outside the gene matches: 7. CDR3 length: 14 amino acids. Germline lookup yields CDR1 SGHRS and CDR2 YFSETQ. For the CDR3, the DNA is TGCGCCAGCTCCAAGGGGGCCGTCCAAGAGACCCAGTACTTC. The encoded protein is CASSKGAVQETQYF.

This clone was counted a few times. CDR3 in amino acids: CSVGPRAYEQYF. The CDR3 coding sequence is TGCAGCGTTGGCCCCCGCGCCTACGAGCAGTACTTC. The chain has TRBV29-1 and TRBJ2-7; D gene unclear. Per germline, CDR1 SQVTM and CDR2 ANQGSEA. V was pared by 4 bases and J by 2 bases, with 9 bases between. The CDR3 has 12 residues.

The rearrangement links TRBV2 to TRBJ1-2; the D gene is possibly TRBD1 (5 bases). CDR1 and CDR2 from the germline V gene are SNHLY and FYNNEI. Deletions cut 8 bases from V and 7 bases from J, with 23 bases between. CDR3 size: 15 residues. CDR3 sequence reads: CASQKTVSWGSGYTF. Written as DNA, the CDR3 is TGTGCCAGCCAGAAGACCGTTTCATGGGGGTCTGGCTACACCTTC. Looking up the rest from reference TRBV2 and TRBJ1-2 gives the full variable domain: EPEVTQTPSHQVTQMGQEVILRCVPISNHLYFYWYRQILGQKVEFLVSFYNNEISEKSEIFDDQFSVERPDGSNFTLKIRSTKLEDSAMYFCASQKTVSWGSGYTFGSGTRLTVV.

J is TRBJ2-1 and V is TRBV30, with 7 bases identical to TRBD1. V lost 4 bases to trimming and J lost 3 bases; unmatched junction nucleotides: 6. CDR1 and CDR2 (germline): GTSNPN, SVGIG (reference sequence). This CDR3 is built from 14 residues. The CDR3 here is CAWNGAGGYNEQFF. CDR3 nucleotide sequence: TGTGCCTGGAATGGGGCAGGGGGCTACAATGAGCAGTTCTTC.

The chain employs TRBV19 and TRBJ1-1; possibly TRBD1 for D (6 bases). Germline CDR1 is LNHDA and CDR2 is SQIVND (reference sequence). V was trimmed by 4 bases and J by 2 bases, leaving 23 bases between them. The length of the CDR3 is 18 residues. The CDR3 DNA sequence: TGTGCCAGTAGTACAAAAAGGGACACCAGGGGACCTAACACTGAAGCTTTCTTT. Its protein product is CASSTKRDTRGPNTEAFF.

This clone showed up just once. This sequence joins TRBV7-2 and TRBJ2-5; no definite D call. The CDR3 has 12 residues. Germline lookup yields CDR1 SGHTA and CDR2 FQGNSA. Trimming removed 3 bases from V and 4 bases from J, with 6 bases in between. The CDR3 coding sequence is TGTGCCAGCAGCTTCGGATCAGAGACCCAGTACTTC. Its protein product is CASSFGSETQYF.

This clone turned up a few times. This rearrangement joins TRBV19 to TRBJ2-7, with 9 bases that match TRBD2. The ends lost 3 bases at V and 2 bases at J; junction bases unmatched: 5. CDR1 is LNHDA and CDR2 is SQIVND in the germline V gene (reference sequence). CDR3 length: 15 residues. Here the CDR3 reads CASSMSSGGTYEQYF. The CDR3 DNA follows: TGTGCCAGTAGTATGTCCAGCGGGGGGACCTACGAGCAGTACTTC. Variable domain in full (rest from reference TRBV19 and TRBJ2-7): DGGITQSPKYLFRKEGQNVTLSCEQNLNHDAMYWYRQDPGQGLRLIYYSQIVNDFQKGDIAEGYSVSREKKESFPLTVTSAQKNPTAFYLCASSMSSGGTYEQYFGPGTRLTVT.

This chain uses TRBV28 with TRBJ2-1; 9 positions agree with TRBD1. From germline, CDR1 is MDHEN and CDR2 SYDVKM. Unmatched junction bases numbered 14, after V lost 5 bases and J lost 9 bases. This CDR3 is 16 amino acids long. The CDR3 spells CASSASRDRATVEQFF. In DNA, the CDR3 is TGTGCCAGCAGTGCCTCCCGGGACAGGGCAACAGTTGAGCAGTTCTTC.

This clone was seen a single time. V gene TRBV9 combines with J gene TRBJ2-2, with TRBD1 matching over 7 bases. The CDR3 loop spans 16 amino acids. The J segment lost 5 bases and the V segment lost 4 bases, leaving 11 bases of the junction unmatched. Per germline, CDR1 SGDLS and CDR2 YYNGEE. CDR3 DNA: TGTGCCAGCAGCCCCCGACAGGGCCAGGGGACCGGGGAGCTGTTTTTT. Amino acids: CASSPRQGQGTGELFF.

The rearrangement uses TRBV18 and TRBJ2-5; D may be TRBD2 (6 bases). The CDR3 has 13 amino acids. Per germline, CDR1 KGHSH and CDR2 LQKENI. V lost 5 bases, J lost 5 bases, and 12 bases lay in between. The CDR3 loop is CASSDSSDETQYF. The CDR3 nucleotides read TGTGCCAGCTCAGACTCTAGCGATGAGACCCAGTACTTC.

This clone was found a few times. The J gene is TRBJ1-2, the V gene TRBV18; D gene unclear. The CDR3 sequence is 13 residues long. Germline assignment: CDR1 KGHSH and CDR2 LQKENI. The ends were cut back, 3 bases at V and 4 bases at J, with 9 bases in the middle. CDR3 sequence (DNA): TGTGCCAGCTCACCCGACGGTAGCTATGGCTACACCTTC. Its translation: CASSPDGSYGYTF.

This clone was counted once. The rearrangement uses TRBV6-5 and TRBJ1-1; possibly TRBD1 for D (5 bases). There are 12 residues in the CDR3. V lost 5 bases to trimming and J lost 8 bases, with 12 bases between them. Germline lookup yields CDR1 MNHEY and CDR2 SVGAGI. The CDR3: CASSPQGREAFF. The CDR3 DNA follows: TGTGCCAGCAGTCCCCAGGGCAGGGAAGCTTTCTTT.

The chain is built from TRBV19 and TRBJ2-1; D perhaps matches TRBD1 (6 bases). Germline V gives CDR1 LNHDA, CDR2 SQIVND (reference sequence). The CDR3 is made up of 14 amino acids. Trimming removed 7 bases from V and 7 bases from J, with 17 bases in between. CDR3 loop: CASNLQGVPNEQFF. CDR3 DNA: TGTGCCAGTAACTTACAGGGAGTTCCTAATGAGCAGTTCTTC. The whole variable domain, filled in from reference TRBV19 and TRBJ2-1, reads DGGITQSPKYLFRKEGQNVTLSCEQNLNHDAMYWYRQDPGQGLRLIYYSQIVNDFQKGDIAEGYSVSREKKESFPLTVTSAQKNPTAFYLCASNLQGVPNEQFFGPGTRLTVL.

For the CDR3, the DNA is TGTGCCATCACCTCCGGGACAGATGGAAACACCATATATTTT. Encoded protein: CAITSGTDGNTIYF. V is TRBV10-3 and J is TRBJ1-3, with 7 nucleotides matching TRBD1. Unmatched junction bases numbered 6, after V lost 7 bases and J lost 3 bases. Germline lookup yields CDR1 ENHRY and CDR2 SYGVKD. This CDR3 is built from 14 residues.